This T cell receptor (beta chain) originates from a study of blood T cell repertoires in COVID-19. In the study overall: COVID-19 samples, acute and convalescent, were from the United States, Italy and Spain.

Sequencing was performed with immunoSEQ multiplex PCR; in TCRdb, only in-frame clones are kept and a portion is missing. Altogether roughly 81,000 clones are present, roughly 91% being singletons, with the ten largest covering 1.5% to 2%. Trimming cost V 2 bases and J 8 bases; bases outside gene matches: 5. Germline-derived CDR1 and CDR2 are LGHDT and YNNKEL (reference sequence). The CDR3 length is 13 residues. This clone was seen only a few times. The sample comprised peripheral blood. This rearrangement joins TRBV3-1 (or the pseudogene TRBV3-2) to TRBJ1-2, with 7 positions matching TRBD1. The TCR sequence derives from a woman aged 50 to 65 in a cohort sampled during active COVID-19. CDR3 protein: CASSQQGEWGYTF. The CDR3 DNA sequence: TGTGCCAGCAGCCAACAGGGGGAGTGGGGCTACACCTTC.